This T cell receptor beta chain was profiled in a study of cytomegalovirus exposure and HLA in healthy donors. Looking at the study overall: About 83 million unique TCRs from HLA-typed donors made up an early data release.

13 Jbeta primers and 60 Vbeta primers were used for the PCR. Some clones are missing from TCRdb's copy, which holds only in-frame ones; the method was immunoSEQ multiplex PCR. The sample carries tens of thousands of clones, roughly 80% recorded once. This clone occurred a few times. Its target is not known. At collection, donors were nominally healthy, but unrecorded immune exposures were probable. The CDR3 has 15 residues. V shed 3 bases and J shed 4 bases, with 12 bases lying between them. Germline-derived CDR1 and CDR2 are MGHRA and YSYEKL. Study-wide points: An apparent linkage of common viral pathogens to several of the most significant clusters emerged in a later analysis.

The origin of this receptor is a man aged 40-49 years in good health and CMV-seronegative. The sequenced material came from PBMCs. The rearrangement uses TRBV4-1 and TRBJ1-4; D possibly corresponds to TRBD1 (6 bases). The CDR3 protein is CASSHPGANNEKLFF. CDR3 bases: TGCGCCAGCAGCCACCCAGGGGCCAATAATGAAAAACTGTTTTTT.